What follows are 17 T cell receptor beta chains derived from one specimen sequenced in a study of shared clonotypes between healthy human individuals. Repertoires were generated with immunoSEQ multiplex PCR, while TCRdb's copy carries only in-frame clones and drops some. The sample carries about 2.1 million clones, around 93% recorded once. As defined, naive CD8 cells were CD45RO-negative and positively selected for CCR7, with terminally differentiated effector memory CD45RA+ cells excluded. Sequencing used naive CD8+ T cells from PBMCs. The source is a man between 18 and 35 years old in good health. Some clones in this sample may be carry-over from other donors' samples.

As for this clone: The junction shows a germline mismatch at one end, possibly a read error. The chain uses TRBV27 and TRBJ2-7; D may be TRBD2 (6 bases). The germline gives CDR1 MNHEY, CDR2 SMNVEV (reference sequence). The CDR3 is 14 amino acids. Written as DNA, the CDR3 is TGTGCCAGCAGTCTATCGGGACTCCCCAACGAGCAGTACTTC. Protein product: CASSLSGLPNEQYF.

V gene TRBV27 combines with J gene TRBJ1-4; unclear D gene. The germline gives CDR1 MNHEY, CDR2 SMNVEV (reference sequence). The CDR3 covers 14 residues. V gave up 2 bases and J gave up 4 bases, with 8 bases separating them. The CDR3, as DNA: TGTGCCAGCAGTTTAACCAGGAGTAATGAAAAACTGTTTTTT. It specifies CASSLTRSNEKLFF.

The chain recombines TRBV5-4 with TRBJ1-1, with TRBD1 matching over 8 bases. Germline V lookup: CDR1 SGHNT, CDR2 YYREEE (reference sequence). The junction had 6 bases not matched to a gene; V was cut back by 2 bases and J by 3 bases. This CDR3 is built from 15 residues. This CDR3 reads CASSLWTGPDTEAFF. The CDR3 DNA is TGTGCCAGCAGCTTATGGACAGGGCCGGACACTGAAGCTTTCTTT.

The V gene is TRBV25-1, the J gene TRBJ2-2, with a tentative D call TRBD2 (7 bases). Germline lookup yields CDR1 MGHDK and CDR2 SYGVNS. The length of the CDR3 is 14 residues. V shed 4 bases and J shed 9 bases, with 15 bases lying between them. This CDR3 reads CASSAGGGLRELFF. The CDR3, as DNA: TGTGCCAGCAGTGCGGGCGGGGGCCTCCGGGAGCTGTTTTTT. The whole variable domain, remainder taken from reference TRBV25-1 and TRBJ2-2, is EADIYQTPRYLVIGTGKKITLECSQTMGHDKMYWYQQDPGMELHLIHYSYGVNSTEKGDLSSESTVSRIRTEHFPLTLESARPSHTSQYLCASSAGGGLRELFFGEGSRLTVL.

This chain links TRBV6-1 with TRBJ2-7; 8 positions agree with TRBD1. The junction had 20 bases not matched to a gene; V was cut back by 3 bases and J by 4 bases. Germline CDR1 MNHNS, CDR2 SASEGT. The CDR3 covers 19 residues. The CDR3 coding sequence is TGTGCCAGCAGTGAGGGACCTGGCGGGACAGGATCGATACCTTACGAGCAGTACTTC. This translates into CASSEGPGGTGSIPYEQYF.

The chain has TRBV13 and TRBJ2-2, with 9 bases matching TRBD1. V trimming: 4 bases; J trimming: 2 bases; junction bases outside the gene matches: 5. Germline CDR1 is PRHDT and CDR2 is FYEKMQ (reference sequence). This CDR3 is 16 amino acids long. The CDR3 loop is CASSWDRVVNTGELFF. CDR3 nucleotides: TGTGCCAGCAGCTGGGACAGGGTAGTTAACACCGGGGAGCTGTTTTTT.

The chain's CDR3 is CASSLSGGAQETQYF. Here the CDR3 DNA reads TGTGCCAGCAGTTTATCGGGCGGGGCCCAAGAGACCCAGTACTTC. This chain joins TRBV27 and TRBJ2-5, with D perhaps matching TRBD2 (6 bases). Germline V gene lookup returns CDR1 MNHEY and CDR2 SMNVEV (reference sequence). V was cut by 0 bases and J by 1 base, with 9 bases left in between. The CDR3 extends over 15 amino acids.

The chain recombines TRBV14 with TRBJ2-3; D is unresolved. The germline V gene encodes CDR1 SGHDN and CDR2 FVKESK. This CDR3 has 13 amino acids. Trimming left V 1 base short and J 9 bases short, with 11 bases between. This CDR3 reads CASSQVESRTQYF. In nucleotides, the CDR3 is TGTGCCAGCAGCCAAGTCGAGTCCCGAACGCAGTATTTT.

This chain connects TRBV10-2 to TRBJ2-7, with TRBD1 as a possible D gene (5 bases). The CDR3 runs 14 residues. V lost 6 bases and J 0 bases, leaving 12 bases between the germline ends. CDR1 is WSHSY, CDR2 SAAADI, per germline. As DNA, the CDR3 is TGCGCCAGCAGCCAATTCAGGGACTCCTACGAGCAGTACTTC. Encoded protein: CASSQFRDSYEQYF.

The J gene is TRBJ1-1, the V gene TRBV27, with a tentative D call TRBD1 (6 bases). The CDR3 loop spans 15 amino acids. Germline CDR1 and CDR2: MNHEY and SMNVEV (reference sequence). V gave up 4 bases and J gave up 3 bases, with 15 bases separating them. The CDR3 reads CASSSRRDTYTEAFF. CDR3 nucleotides: TGTGCCAGCAGTTCCAGACGGGACACCTACACTGAAGCTTTCTTT.

This clone was seen just once. The CDR3, as DNA: TGTGCCAGCAGCCCCGAACTATTCGGGTCCAGGGAGAACACTGAAGCTTTCTTT. This codes for CASSPELFGSRENTEAFF. The V gene is TRBV7-8, the J gene TRBJ1-1, with a tentative D call TRBD1 (5 bases). This CDR3 is 18 amino acids long. Germline CDR1 SGHVS, CDR2 FQNEAQ. V shed 5 bases and J shed 1 base, with 23 bases lying between them.

The chain is built from TRBV5-1 and TRBJ2-2, with D unresolved. V shed 0 bases and J shed 0 bases, with 6 bases lying between them. CDR1 is SGHRS, CDR2 YFSETQ, per germline. The CDR3 consists of 15 residues. Written as DNA, the CDR3 is TGCGCCAGCAGCTTGGAGGGTCCGAACACCGGGGAGCTGTTTTTT. Residues: CASSLEGPNTGELFF.

This chain joins TRBV2 and TRBJ2-5; D may correspond to TRBD1 or TRBD2 (6 bases each). Germline values: CDR1 SNHLY, CDR2 FYNNEI. Trimming removed 5 bases from V and 3 bases from J, with 16 bases in between. This CDR3 contains 15 residues. CDR3 bases: TGTGCCAGCAGTTCCAGGGAGGAGGGGGAAGAGACCCAGTACTTC. It translates to CASSSREEGEETQYF.

The chain combines TRBV6-1 with TRBJ2-5; the match to TRBD2 covers 8 bases. J was trimmed by 4 bases and V by 3 bases; bases with no gene match: 10. CDR3 size: 16 residues. Germline V gene data show CDR1 as MNHNS and CDR2 as SASEGT. The CDR3 here is CASSDKAGVFRETQYF. CDR3 bases: TGTGCCAGCAGTGACAAAGCGGGAGTATTTCGAGAGACCCAGTACTTC.

The chain joins TRBV15 to TRBJ2-3; no clear D. The V gene's germline CDR1 is LNHNV and CDR2 YYDKDF (reference sequence). Deletions cut 0 bases from V and 4 bases from J, with 14 bases between. This CDR3 comprises 16 residues. The CDR3 bases are TGTGCCACCAGCAGAGATATAGACCAAGCGTCAGATACGCAGTATTTT. Translation gives CATSRDIDQASDTQYF.

This rearrangement joins TRBV6-5 to TRBJ1-1; D remains unclear. CDR3 size: 16 residues. V was trimmed by 2 bases and J by 4 bases, leaving 17 bases between them. Germline assignment: CDR1 MNHEY and CDR2 SVGAGI. CDR3 sequence: CASSYRGRYSSTEAFF. CDR3 bases: TGTGCCAGCAGTTACCGGGGTCGATACAGTTCCACTGAAGCTTTCTTT.

The V and J genes are TRBV27 and TRBJ2-3; D is undetermined. CDR1 is MNHEY and CDR2 is SMNVEV in the germline V gene (reference sequence). Trimming removed 1 base at V and 1 base at J, with 12 bases between. The CDR3 is 16 amino acids. The DNA for the CDR3 is TGTGCCAGCAGTTTATTGGGCACGACTCGCACAGATACGCAGTATTTT. Protein product: CASSLLGTTRTDTQYF.